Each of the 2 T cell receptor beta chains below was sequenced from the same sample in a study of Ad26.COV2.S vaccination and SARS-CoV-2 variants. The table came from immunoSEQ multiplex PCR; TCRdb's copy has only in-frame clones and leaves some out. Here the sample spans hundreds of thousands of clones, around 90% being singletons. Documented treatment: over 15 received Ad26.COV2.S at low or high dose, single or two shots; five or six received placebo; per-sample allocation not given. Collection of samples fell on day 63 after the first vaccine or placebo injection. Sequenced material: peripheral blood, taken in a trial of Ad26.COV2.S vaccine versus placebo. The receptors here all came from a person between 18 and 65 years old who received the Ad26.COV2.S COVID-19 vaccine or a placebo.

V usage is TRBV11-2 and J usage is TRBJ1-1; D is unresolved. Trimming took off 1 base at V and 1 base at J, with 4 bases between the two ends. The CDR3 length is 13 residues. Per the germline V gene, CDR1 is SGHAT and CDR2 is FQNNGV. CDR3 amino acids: CASSLGGNTEAFF. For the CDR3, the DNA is TGTGCCAGCAGCTTAGGAGGGAACACTGAAGCTTTCTTT.

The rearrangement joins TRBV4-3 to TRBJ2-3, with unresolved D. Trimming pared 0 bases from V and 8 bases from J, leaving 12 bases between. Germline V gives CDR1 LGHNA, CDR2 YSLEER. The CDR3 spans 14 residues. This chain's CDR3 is CASSQDRHFPTQYF. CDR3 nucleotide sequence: TGCGCCAGCAGCCAAGATCGGCACTTCCCTACGCAGTATTTT.